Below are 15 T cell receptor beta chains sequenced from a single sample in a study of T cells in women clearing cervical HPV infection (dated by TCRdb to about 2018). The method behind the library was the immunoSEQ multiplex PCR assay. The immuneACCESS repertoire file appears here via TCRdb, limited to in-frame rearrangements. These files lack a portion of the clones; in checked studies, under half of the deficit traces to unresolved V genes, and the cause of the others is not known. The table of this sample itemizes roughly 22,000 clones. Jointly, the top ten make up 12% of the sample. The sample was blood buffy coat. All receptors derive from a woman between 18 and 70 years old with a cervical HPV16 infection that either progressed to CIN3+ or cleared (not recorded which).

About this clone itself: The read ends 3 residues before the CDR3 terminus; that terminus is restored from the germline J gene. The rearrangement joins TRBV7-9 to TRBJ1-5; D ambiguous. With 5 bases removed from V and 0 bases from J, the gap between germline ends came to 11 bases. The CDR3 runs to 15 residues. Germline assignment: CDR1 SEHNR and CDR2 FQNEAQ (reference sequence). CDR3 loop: CASSLGKYSNQPQHF. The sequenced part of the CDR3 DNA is TGTGCCAGCAGCCTCGGTAAGTATAGCAATCAGCCC.

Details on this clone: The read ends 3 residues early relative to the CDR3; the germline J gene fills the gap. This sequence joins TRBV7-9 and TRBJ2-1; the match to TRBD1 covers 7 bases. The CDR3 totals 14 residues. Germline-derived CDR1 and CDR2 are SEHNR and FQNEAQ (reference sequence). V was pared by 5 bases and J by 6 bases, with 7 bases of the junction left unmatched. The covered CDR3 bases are TGTGCCAGCAGCACTCAGGGGGTTGGCAATGAG. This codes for CASSTQGVGNE. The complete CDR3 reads CASSTQGVGNEQFF.

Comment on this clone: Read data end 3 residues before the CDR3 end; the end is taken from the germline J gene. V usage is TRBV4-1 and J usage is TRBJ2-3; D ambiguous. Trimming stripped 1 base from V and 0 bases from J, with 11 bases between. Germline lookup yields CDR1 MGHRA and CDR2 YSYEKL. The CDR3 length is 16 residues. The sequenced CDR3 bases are TGCGCCAGCAGCCAAGGTATCAGTCCTAGCACAGATACG. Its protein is CASSQGISPSTDT. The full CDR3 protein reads CASSQGISPSTDTQYF.

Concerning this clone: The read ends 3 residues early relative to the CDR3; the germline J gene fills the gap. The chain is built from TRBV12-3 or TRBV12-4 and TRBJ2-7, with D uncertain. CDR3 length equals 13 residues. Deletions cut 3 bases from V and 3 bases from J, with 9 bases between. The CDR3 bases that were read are TGTGCCAGCAGTTTGCGGCCAAACTACGAG. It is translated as CASSLRPNYE. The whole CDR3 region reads CASSLRPNYEQYF.

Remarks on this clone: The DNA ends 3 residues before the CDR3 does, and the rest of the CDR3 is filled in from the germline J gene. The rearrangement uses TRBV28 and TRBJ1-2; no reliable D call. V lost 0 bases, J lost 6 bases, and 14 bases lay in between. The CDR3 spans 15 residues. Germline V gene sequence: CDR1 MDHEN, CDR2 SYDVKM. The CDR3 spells CASSLWDTALDGYTF. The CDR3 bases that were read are TGTGCCAGCAGTTTATGGGATACAGCCCTTGATGGC.

The CDR3 DNA, read in part, is TGCGCCAGCAGCTGGGCCGGGACTGTGGACAATGAG. Translating gives CASSWAGTVDNE. The full CDR3 is CASSWAGTVDNEQFF. The V gene is TRBV5-1, the J gene TRBJ2-1; D possibly corresponds to TRBD2 (6 bases). The CDR3 end falls 3 residues outside the read, so it is completed with the germline J gene. V lost 3 bases and J lost 5, with 15 bases in between. The CDR3 spans 15 residues. CDR1 and CDR2 from the germline V gene are SGHRS and YFSETQ.

The DNA read from the CDR3 is TGCAGTGCTAGTGCCGCTACGAACACTGAA. Protein: CSASAATNTE. The CDR3 in full is CSASAATNTEAFF. This chain uses TRBV20-1 with TRBJ1-1; D is undetermined. The read finishes 3 residues shy of the CDR3 end, and the germline J gene is used to complete it. The CDR3 has 13 residues. With 3 bases removed from V and 1 base from J, the gap between germline ends came to 9 bases. The germline V gene encodes CDR1 DFQATT and CDR2 SNEGSKA (reference sequence).

The sequenced part of the CDR3 DNA is TGTGCCAGCAGCCCAGGGGGGAGGACTGAA. It codes for CASSPGGRTE. In full, the CDR3 is CASSPGGRTEAFF. V and J are TRBV7-9 and TRBJ1-1; the match to TRBD1 covers 7 bases. The CDR3 end falls 3 residues outside the read, so it is completed with the germline J gene. Germline V gives CDR1 SEHNR, CDR2 FQNEAQ (reference sequence). J gave up 5 bases and V 5 bases, and 5 bases lay outside the gene matches. The length of the CDR3 is 13 residues.

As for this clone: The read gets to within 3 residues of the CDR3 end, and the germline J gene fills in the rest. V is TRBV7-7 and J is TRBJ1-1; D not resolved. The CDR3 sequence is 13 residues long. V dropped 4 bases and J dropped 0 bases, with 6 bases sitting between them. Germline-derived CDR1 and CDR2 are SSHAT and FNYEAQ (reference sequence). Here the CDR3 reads CASSSQMNTEAFF. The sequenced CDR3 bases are TGTGCCAGCAGCTCCCAGATGAACACTGAA.

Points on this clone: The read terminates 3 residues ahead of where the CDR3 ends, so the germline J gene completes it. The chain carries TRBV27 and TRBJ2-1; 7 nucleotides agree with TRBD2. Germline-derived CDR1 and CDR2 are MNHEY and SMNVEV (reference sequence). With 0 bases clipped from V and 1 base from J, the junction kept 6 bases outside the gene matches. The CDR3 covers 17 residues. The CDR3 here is CASSLSSSGESYNEQFF. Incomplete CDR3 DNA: TGTGCCAGCAGTTTATCCTCTAGCGGTGAATCCTACAATGAG.

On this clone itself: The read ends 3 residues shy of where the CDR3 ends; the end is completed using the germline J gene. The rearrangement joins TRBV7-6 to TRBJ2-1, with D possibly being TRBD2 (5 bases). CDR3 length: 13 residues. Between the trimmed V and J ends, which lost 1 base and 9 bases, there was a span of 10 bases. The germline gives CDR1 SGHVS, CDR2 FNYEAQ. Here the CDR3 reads CASSLGTSGEQFF. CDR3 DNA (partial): TGTGCCAGCAGCTTAGGGACCAGCGGTGAG.

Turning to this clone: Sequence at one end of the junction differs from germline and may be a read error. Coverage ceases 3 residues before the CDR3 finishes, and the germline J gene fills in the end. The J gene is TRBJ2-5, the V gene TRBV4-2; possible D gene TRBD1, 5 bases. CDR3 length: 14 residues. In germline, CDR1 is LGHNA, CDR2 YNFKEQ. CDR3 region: CASSQDDSQETQYF. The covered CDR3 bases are TGCGCCAGCAGCCAAGACGACAGCCAAGAGACC.

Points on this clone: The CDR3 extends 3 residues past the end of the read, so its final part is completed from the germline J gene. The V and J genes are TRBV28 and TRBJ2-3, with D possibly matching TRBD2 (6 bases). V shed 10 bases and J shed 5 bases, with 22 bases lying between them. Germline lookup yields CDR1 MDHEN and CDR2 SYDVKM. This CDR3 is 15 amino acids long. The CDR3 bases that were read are TGTGCCACCAAACGCGGGGATAGGGAAGAAGATACG. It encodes CATKRGDREEDT. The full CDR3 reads CATKRGDREEDTQYF.

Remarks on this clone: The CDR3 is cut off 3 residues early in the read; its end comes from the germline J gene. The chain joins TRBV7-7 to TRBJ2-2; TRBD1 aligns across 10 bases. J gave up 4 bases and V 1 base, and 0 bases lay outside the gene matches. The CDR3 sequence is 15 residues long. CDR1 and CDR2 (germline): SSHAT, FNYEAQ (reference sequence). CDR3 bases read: TGTGCCAGCAGCTTAGGGGACAGGGGCACCGGGGAG. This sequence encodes CASSLGDRGTGE. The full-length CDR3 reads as CASSLGDRGTGELFF.

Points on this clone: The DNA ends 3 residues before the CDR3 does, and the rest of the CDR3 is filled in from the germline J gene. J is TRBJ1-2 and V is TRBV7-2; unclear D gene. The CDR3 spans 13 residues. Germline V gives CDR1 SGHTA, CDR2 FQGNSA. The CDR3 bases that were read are TGTGCCAGCAGCTTAGATTGGTCCTACGAC. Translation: CASSLDWSYD. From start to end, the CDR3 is CASSLDWSYDYTF.